The 8 T cell receptor beta chains reported below all come from one sample, sequenced in a study of patients and donors after allogeneic stem cell transplantation. TCRdb passed the RT-PCR reads through MiXCR, listing each CDR3 protein once. The sample shows about 960,000 distinct CDR3 sequences, roughly 18% of them seen only once. The sample consisted of blood, either unsorted or a sorted T cell fraction (not recorded which). These receptors came from a human donor who was either an allogeneic HSCT recipient or a stem cell or donor lymphocyte infusion donor (not recorded which). It is not recorded whose cells these are; they may come from a transplant donor.

The rearrangement uses TRBV27 and TRBJ2-5; D is unclear. The germline gives CDR1 MNHEY, CDR2 SMNVEV (reference sequence). CDR3 length equals 14 residues. Trimming cost V 0 bases and J 5 bases, with 10 bases left between them. CDR3 sequence: CASSLSTFGETQYF. The CDR3 DNA sequence: TGTGCCAGCAGTTTATCTACCTTCGGGGAGACCCAGTACTTC.

This clonotype was found a few times. The chain employs TRBV6-1 and TRBJ1-1, with a weak D call TRBD1 (6 bases). The CDR3 totals 14 residues. Germline CDR1 is MNHNS and CDR2 is SASEGT. Trimming took off 8 bases at V and 6 bases at J, with 19 bases between the two ends. CDR3 residues: CASSEQGGVAEAFF. DNA for the CDR3: TGTGCCAGCTCCGAACAGGGTGGGGTGGCTGAAGCTTTCTTT.

This clonotype was seen a handful of times. The chain has TRBV12-3 or TRBV12-4 and TRBJ1-1, with D possibly matching TRBD1 (5 bases). The CDR3 covers 13 residues. With 7 bases removed from V and 1 base from J, the gap between germline ends came to 10 bases. The DNA of the CDR3 is TGTGCCAGCATGTGGGGCCAGAACACTGAAGCTTTCTTT. It specifies CASMWGQNTEAFF.

This clonotype came up a few times. The chain combines TRBV7-9 with TRBJ2-7; D is perhaps TRBD1 or TRBD2 (5 bases each). Germline V CDR1 and CDR2: SEHNR, FQNEAQ (reference sequence). V dropped 1 base and J dropped 2 bases, with 9 bases sitting between them. The CDR3 consists of 14 residues. CDR3 DNA sequence: TGTGCCAGCAGCTTAGAGGGACCGACCTACGAGCAGTACTTC. Translation gives CASSLEGPTYEQYF.

At least ten counts were recorded for this clonotype. The chain uses TRBV12-3 or TRBV12-4 and TRBJ2-5, with 12 nucleotides matching TRBD2. The length of the CDR3 is 16 residues. The J segment lost 2 bases and the V segment lost 7 bases, leaving 8 bases of the junction unmatched. The CDR3 region is CASTHGLAGTQETQYF. In DNA, the CDR3 is TGTGCCAGCACTCATGGACTAGCGGGGACACAAGAGACCCAGTACTTC.

The chain recombines TRBV7-9 with TRBJ2-5; TRBD2 aligns across 7 bases. With 6 bases clipped from V and 2 bases from J, the junction kept 9 bases outside the gene matches. The CDR3 has 15 residues. The germline gives CDR1 SEHNR, CDR2 FQNEAQ (reference sequence). The DNA of the CDR3 is TGTGCCAGCAGACCTAGCGGAGCGGGACAAGAGACCCAGTACTTC. This gives the protein CASRPSGAGQETQYF.

The CDR3 here is CASSHPSYRGETQYF. CDR3 nucleotides: TGTGCCAGCAGCCACCCCTCCTACAGGGGGGAGACCCAGTACTTC. J is TRBJ2-5 and V is TRBV7-9; 8 bases agree with TRBD1. CDR3 size: 15 residues. Germline trimming cut 5 bases from V and 5 bases from J; bases unmatched to any gene: 10. Germline CDR1 and CDR2: SEHNR and FQNEAQ (reference sequence).

Only a few counts were recorded for this clonotype. The J gene is TRBJ2-5, the V gene TRBV7-6; D might be TRBD2 (5 bases). The CDR3 is 18 residues long. The germline gives CDR1 SGHVS, CDR2 FNYEAQ. V lost 2 bases, J lost 5 bases, and 24 bases lay in between. CDR3 protein: CASSLPEEPRGSRETQYF. The DNA for the CDR3 is TGTGCCAGCAGCTTACCGGAGGAGCCTCGAGGGTCACGGGAGACCCAGTACTTC.